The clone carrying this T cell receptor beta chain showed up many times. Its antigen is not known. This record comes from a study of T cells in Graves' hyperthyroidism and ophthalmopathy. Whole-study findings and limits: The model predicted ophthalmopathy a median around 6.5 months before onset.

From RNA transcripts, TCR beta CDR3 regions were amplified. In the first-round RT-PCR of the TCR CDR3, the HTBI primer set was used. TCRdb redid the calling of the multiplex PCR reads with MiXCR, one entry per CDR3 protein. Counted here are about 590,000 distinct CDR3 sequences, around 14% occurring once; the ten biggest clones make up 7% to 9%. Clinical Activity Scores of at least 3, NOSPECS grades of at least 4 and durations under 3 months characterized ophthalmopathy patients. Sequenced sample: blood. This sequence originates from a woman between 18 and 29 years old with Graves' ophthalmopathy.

The DNA of the CDR3 is TGTGCCAGCAGTGAAAGGGGGCAGGCTAAAGAGACCCAGTACTTC. This translates into CASSERGQAKETQYF. The rearrangement uses TRBV6-1 and TRBJ2-5; 7 bases fit TRBD1. The CDR3 covers 15 residues. Losses at the gene ends were 2 bases for V and 3 bases for J; bases not matched to a gene: 6. In germline, CDR1 is MNHNS, CDR2 SASEGT.